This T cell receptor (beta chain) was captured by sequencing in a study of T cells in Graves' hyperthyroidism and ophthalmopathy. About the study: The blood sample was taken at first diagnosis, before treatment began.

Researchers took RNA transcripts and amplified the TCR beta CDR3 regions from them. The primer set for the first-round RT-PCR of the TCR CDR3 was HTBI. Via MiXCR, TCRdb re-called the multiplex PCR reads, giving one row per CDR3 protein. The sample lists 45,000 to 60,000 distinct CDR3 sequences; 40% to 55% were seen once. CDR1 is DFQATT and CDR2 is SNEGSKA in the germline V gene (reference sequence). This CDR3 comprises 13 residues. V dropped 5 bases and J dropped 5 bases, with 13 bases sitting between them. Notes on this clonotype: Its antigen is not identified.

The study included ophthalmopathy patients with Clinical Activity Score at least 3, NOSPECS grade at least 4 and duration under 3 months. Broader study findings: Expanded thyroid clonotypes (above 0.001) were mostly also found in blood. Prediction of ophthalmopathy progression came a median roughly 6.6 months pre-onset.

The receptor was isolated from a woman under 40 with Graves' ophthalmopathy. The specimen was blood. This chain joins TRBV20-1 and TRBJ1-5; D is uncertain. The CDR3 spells CSAGIGRDQPQHF. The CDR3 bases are TGCAGTGCTGGAATAGGGAGGGATCAGCCCCAGCATTTT.